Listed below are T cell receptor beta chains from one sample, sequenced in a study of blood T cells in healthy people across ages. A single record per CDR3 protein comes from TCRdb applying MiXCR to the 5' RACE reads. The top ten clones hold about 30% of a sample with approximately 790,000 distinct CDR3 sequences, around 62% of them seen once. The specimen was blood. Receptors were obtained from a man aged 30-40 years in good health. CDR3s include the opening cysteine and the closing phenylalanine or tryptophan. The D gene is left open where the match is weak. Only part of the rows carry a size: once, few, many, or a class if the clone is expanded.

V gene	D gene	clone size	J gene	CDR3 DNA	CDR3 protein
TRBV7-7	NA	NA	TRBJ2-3	TGTGCCAGCAGCTTAAATTTGGGGCTGACGGATACGCAGTATTTT	CASSLNLGLTDTQYF
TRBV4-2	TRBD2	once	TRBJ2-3	TGTGCCAGCAGCCAAACCGGGACTAGCGGGGGCACAGATACGCAGTATTTT	CASSQTGTSGGTDTQYF
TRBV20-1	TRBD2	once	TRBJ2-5	TGCAGTGCTAGAGTCTTAGCGGGGGGGCCTATCAATGAGCAGTACTTC	CSARVLAGGPINEQYF
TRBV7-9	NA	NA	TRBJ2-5	TGTGCCAGCAGCACCCGACAGGTTCTCGAAGAGACCCAGTACTTC	CASSTRQVLEETQYF
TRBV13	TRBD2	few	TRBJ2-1	TGTGCCAGCAGCTTTACGGGGGGGCAAGAGACCCAGTTCTTC	CASSFTGGQETQFF
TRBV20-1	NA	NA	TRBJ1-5	TGCAGTGCTAGCCCCACCCTAGGGTGGCAGCCCCAGCATTTT	CSASPTLGWQPQHF
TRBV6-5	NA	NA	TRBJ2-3	TGTGCCAGCAGTTACTCGGCCTTCCAGGGGTCGGATACGCAGTATTTT	CASSYSAFQGSDTQYF
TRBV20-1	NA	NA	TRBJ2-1	TGCAGTGCTAGTGGAGGGCCAGCGAGTTACAATGAGCAGTTCTTC	CSASGGPASYNEQFF
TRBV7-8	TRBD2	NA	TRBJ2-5	TGTGCCAGCAGCTTAAACCTTAGACTAGCATCTGAGACCCAGTACTTC	CASSLNLRLASETQYF
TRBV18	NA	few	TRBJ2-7	TGTGCCAGCTCACCAGAAGGGGGGCTCTCCGAGCAGTACTTC	CASSPEGGLSEQYF
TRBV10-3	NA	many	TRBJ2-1	TGTGCCATCTGTGGGGGGCTCCCAGGGTTTGATGAGCAGTTCTTC	CAICGGLPGFDEQFF
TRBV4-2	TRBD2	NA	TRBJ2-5	TGTGCCAGCAGCCAAAGAGCGGGGGGGTATGAGCAGTACTTC	CASSQRAGGYEQYF
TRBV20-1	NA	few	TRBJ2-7	TGCAGTGCTAAAGGGGTTTTACAGCGTTCCTACGAGCAGTACTTC	CSAKGVLQRSYEQYF
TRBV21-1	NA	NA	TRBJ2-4	TGTGCCAGCAGCCCCGGACAGGACAAAAACATTCAGTACTTC	CASSPGQDKNIQYF
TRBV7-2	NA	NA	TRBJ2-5	TGTGCCAGCAGCCTGATAGAGGGTAGGGAGACCCAGTACTTC	CASSLIEGRETQYF
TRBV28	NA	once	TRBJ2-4	TGTGCCAGCAGCCAGACCAGGGTAACCAAAAACATTCAGTACTTC	CASSQTRVTKNIQYF
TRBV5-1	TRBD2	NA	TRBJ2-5	TGCGCCAGCAGCTTGCGGACTAGCGGGGGGGCCAATGGCGAGACCCAGTACTTC	CASSLRTSGGANGETQYF
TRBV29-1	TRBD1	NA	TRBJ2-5	TGCAGCGTTGCCGGGACAGGGAAGGAGACCCAGTACTTC	CSVAGTGKETQYF
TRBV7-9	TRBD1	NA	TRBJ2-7	TGTGCCAGCAGCTTCGGGACAGGCCCCCACGAGCAGTACTTC	CASSFGTGPHEQYF
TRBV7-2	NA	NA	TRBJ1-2	TGTGCCAGCAGCGGGGCAGGGGCCGGGCTTCGGGGCTACACCTTC	CASSGAGAGLRGYTF
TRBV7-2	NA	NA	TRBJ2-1	TGTGCCAGCAGCTTTTACACTTACAATGAGCAGTTCTTC	CASSFYTYNEQFF
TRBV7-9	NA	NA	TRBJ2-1	TGTGCCAGCAGCTTAGGGGGGACCCTTAATGAGCAGTTCTTC	CASSLGGTLNEQFF